The present TCR beta chain was sequenced within a study of shared clonotypes between healthy human individuals. About the study: Each donor's CD4 naive and CD4 memory cells filled three plates apiece, CD8 naive two, and CD8 memory one. Findings and caveats of the study: A small donor pool kept down the genetic and exposure-history diversity that was represented. Rarefaction revealed incomplete sorted-subset sequencing despite large depth.

The study enrolled healthy HIV-negative adults without recent acute infections or vaccinations as donors. The CDR3 runs to 13 residues. Trimming removed 4 bases from V and 8 bases from J, with 18 bases in between. Germline CDR1 SQVTM, CDR2 ANQGSEA. The data were produced by immunoSEQ multiplex PCR, yet TCRdb's version contains in-frame clones alone and is incomplete. Of 1.6 million or so clones listed, less than 99% are singletons. In regard to this clone: Its target is unknown.

The chain carries TRBV29-1 and TRBJ2-7; tentatively, D is TRBD2 (6 bases). The clonotype was recovered from a man aged 25 to 40 in good health. Sequencing input: naive CD4+ T cells sorted from blood. Subset meaning: CD45RA+ positively selected. CDR3 sequence reads: CSVGDGGGTKQYF. The CDR3 coding sequence is TGCAGCGTTGGGGACGGGGGTGGAACCAAGCAGTACTTC.